This TCR beta chain was identified in a study of cytomegalovirus exposure and HLA in healthy donors (dated by TCRdb to about 2017). For the wider study: An earlier analysis of some 600 of the donors reported 276 Gb of sequence data and some 110 million unique TCR beta sequences obtained from roughly 170 million T cells. About 280 gigabases of sequencing data and approximately 85 million unique TCR sequences were included in an early release covering about 700 HLA-typed donors. Among the roughly 400 genotyped donors, 81% belonged to the genetic ancestry cluster associated with self-reported Caucasian donors. The study was designed to test whether signatures of past pathogen exposure could be identified by cataloging public T cell receptors. The T cell repertoires of some 700 subjects were profiled by immunosequencing and related to cytomegalovirus serostatus. Besides the first cohort of under 700 subjects, a separate validation cohort made up of around 120 different subjects was used. To predict cytomegalovirus infection status, the study brought together high-throughput TCR immunosequencing, statistical association of individual TCRs with disease status, and machine learning. A later analysis re-analyzed previously published TCR beta repertoires from roughly 690 donors and added high-resolution HLA genotyping to study TCR occurrence patterns. The later analysis used no new phenotypic data to find candidate immune exposures, relying instead on TCR beta sequences and their occurrence across donors. An earlier analysis of some 500 of the donors applied high-throughput TCR beta sequencing to assess whether each TCR beta V gene segment acted as functional or pseudogenic. Donor age, sex, ethnicity and CMV serostatus were compiled together with the repertoire data. A later genetic analysis took genome-wide SNP genotypes for 398 of the 666 donors and used that subset as a discovery cohort. All discovery cohort repertoires had been generated using a single sequencing platform. Both class I and class II loci were covered by HLA typing, at four-digit resolution. Typing coverage differed by locus: A, B, C, DRB1 and DQB1 were typed in about 620-630 donors, DQA1 in about 560, DPA1 in 600 to 610, and DPB1 in approximately 450. A handful of DR-DQ haplotypes were handled as single units for association and clustering because linkage in the cohort was strong. Among 398 genotyped donors of the cohort, an average of around 240,000 unique TCR beta nucleotide sequences was sequenced per donor, of which 15% to 20% were non-productive. Broader findings and caveats from the paper: In both the original and validation cohorts, the classifier was reported to diagnose cytomegalovirus status with high specificity and sensitivity. Because some donors lacked HLA typing at each locus, the association tests relied only on the typed subset. A later analysis associated 15,000 or so TCR beta sequences with specific HLA alleles at a false discovery rate of 0.05. A total of 150 to 200 TCR beta chains were listed by the study as associated with cytomegalovirus. Compared with the approximately 670-donor mean, donors in an Asian-associated ancestry cluster had fewer N-insertions in productive TCRs, according to a later genetic analysis. A few of the identified cytomegalovirus-associated TCR beta chains were confirmed in vitro to be specific for cytomegalovirus antigens. Linkage disequilibrium might explain the correlated functional status among segregating V segments, but an unknown experimental factor could not be ruled out. Seventeen rarely observed V segments, including chromosome 9 orphons, were excluded from the earlier analysis of almost 600 of the donors because counts were too low. An earlier analysis of around 500 of the donors showed that most TCR beta V segments appeared in productive rearrangements either about 90% or about 30% of the time, which broadly matched IMGT annotations. According to the authors, the approach could potentially be generalized to other disease states and immunological phenotypes. The presence/absence analyses assumed that sequencing depth was roughly uniform across donors, and that assumption may not be true. Most TCR sequences were seen in very few donors, while some public TCRs were found in many individuals. V-gene and J-gene trimming of TCR beta chains was associated with a missense DCLRE1C variant in a later genetic analysis, and the association was replicated in an independent cohort. A further reported finding was that TCR beta sequences accurately predicted the HLA-A and HLA-B alleles for most subjects in the first cohort. Some IMGT-functional V segments, including TRBV6-2 and TRBV6-3, could not be told apart with the 87-base-pair reads, so those segments were excluded. In a later analysis, TCR association rates were found to vary across HLA loci, with the most associated TCRs seen for DRB1 alleles and the fewest for HLA-C alleles. A later analysis found that HLA-associated TCR beta chains were more clonally expanded and had lower generation probabilities than equally common non-associated chains. In this cohort, only TCR beta chains were sequenced, and detectable features were limited by the absence of alpha or paired-chain data. Most CMV-associated TCR beta chains appeared to be HLA-restricted in a later analysis, and the HLA associations seemed to be driven largely by CMV exposure. When HLA alleles, especially DR and DQ, strongly co-occurred, attributing TCR associations to individual alleles was difficult. A cluster of highly shared sequence variants was judged likely to be a technical artifact of the sequencing pipeline. Immune exposure information for the cohort was limited to CMV serostatus. In a later analysis, several top co-occurrence clusters were reported to appear linked to parvovirus B19, influenza, CMV and Epstein-Barr virus.

As regards this clone: Which antigen it targets is not known. The junction departs from germline at one end; a sequencing error may be responsible.

In total, 500 to 700 healthy bone marrow donors made up the cohort. Cohort members were all nominally healthy when sampled, although unrecorded immune exposures were likely present. The donor tested CMV seronegative and was one of the 352 seronegative cohort members. Each donor provided a peripheral blood sample, and peripheral blood mononuclear cells were used for TCR beta sequencing. Genomic DNA was extracted from the blood cell samples with the Qiagen DNeasy Blood Extraction Kit. The CDR3 runs 14 amino acids, cysteine and phenylalanine included. Only the CDR3 DNA stays, 42 bases, in frame from base 1. Looking up the germline V gene yields CDR1 SNHLY and CDR2 FYNNEI. The library was made by the immunoSEQ multiplex PCR assay. For the multiplex PCR, a mixture combining 60 forward primers for TCR Vbeta segments and 13 reverse primers for TCR Jbeta segments was used. The CDR3 region of rearranged TCR beta genes was amplified from genomic DNA by a multiplex PCR assay. The Illumina HiSeq System was used to sequence the amplified TCR beta libraries as 87-base-pair reads. Per the authors' processing: A later analysis counted tens of millions of unique TCR beta chains across the 670 or so repertoires, and about 10 million of these chains were shared by at least two donors. To remove PCR and sequencing errors, raw reads were error-corrected and collapsed into unique sequences using a nearest-neighbor algorithm that merged closely related sequences. V, D and J gene segments were assigned by aligning CDR3 sequences to IMGT reference sequences. Each retained sequence needed at least a six-nucleotide match to both a V gene segment and a J gene segment. Rearrangements were classified as productive when the CDR3 lacked stop codons and remained in frame with V and J, and all other rearrangements were classified as non-productive. CDR3 was defined by IMGT convention, running from the second conserved V-encoded cysteine to the conserved J-encoded phenylalanine. Sequences without an unambiguous match to a single V gene segment were excluded from the earlier analysis of about 640 of the donors. In an earlier analysis of approximately 590 of the donors, a V segment was called functional when productive rearrangements were above 56.7%, and segregating when the standard deviation between donors exceeded 5%. A statistical classification framework was developed to diagnose cytomegalovirus status using the catalog of TCR beta chain sequences. In a later analysis, TCR nucleotide sequences were compared against IMGT/GENE-DB human TR gene sequences so that V and J genes could be assigned. In a later analysis, CDR3 sequences and most-parsimonious VDJ recombination scenarios were assigned using the TCRdist pipeline. In a later analysis, each TCR beta chain was defined by its CDR3 amino acid sequence together with its V-gene family, and reads without a unique V-gene family were excluded. As a way to deal with suspected cross-contamination and a sequencing artifact, a later analysis dropped roughly 620 nucleotide sequences that were highly shared and had low generation probability. For each public chain, a later analysis derived a clonal expansion index from normalized ranks of inferred template counts within each repertoire. In a later analysis, generation probabilities were computed using a VDJ recombination model fitted to out-of-frame rearrangements, and the results were checked against IGoR. In a later analysis, hypergeometric tests were used to score TCR-TCR, TCR-HLA and TCR-CMV co-occurrence, with a repertoire-size bias correction applied to TCR pairs. False discovery rates were estimated in a later analysis by permuting HLA or CMV assignments 20 times. In a later analysis, co-occurring TCRs were grouped with DBSCAN, and TCRdist sequence similarity was added when clustering was performed within HLA-allele-positive subsets. Repertoires with fewer than 30,000 or more than 120,000 public chains were left out of co-occurrence clustering, as were a handful of repertoires with anomalous nucleotide sharing. Not all clones reach the TCRdb copy of this immuneACCESS table, which keeps in-frame sequences only. Checked studies attribute under half of the gap to unresolved V genes and leave the rest unexplained. The V and J calls and clone size are taken from that table; D and trimming were inferred from the DNA. Here the sample has about 83,000 clones; 70% to 85% occur a single time. The top ten clonotypes cover almost 8.5% of the sample.

The chain is assembled from TRBV2 and TRBJ2-2, with 7 bases aligning to TRBD1. The specimen sequenced was PBMCs. This clonotype originated in a man in his 60s in good health and CMV-seronegative. CDR3 reads: CASRGDRATEELFF. The nucleotides read TGTGCCAGCAGGGGCGACAGGGCCACCGAGGAGCTGTTTTTT. Joined to the reference TRBV2 and TRBJ2-2 proteins, this CDR3 gives the full variable domain: EPEVTQTPSHQVTQMGQEVILRCVPISNHLYFYWYRQILGQKVEFLVSFYNNEISEKSEIFDDQFSVERPDGSNFTLKIRSTKLEDSAMYFCASRGDRATEELFFGEGSRLTVL.